This T cell receptor beta chain was identified during a study of shared clonotypes between healthy human individuals. Study-level findings and limits: Rarefaction revealed incomplete sorted-subset sequencing despite large depth. Larger estimated richness was generally seen in naive subsets than in memory subsets.

CDR3 size: 16 residues. Per germline, CDR1 LNHDA and CDR2 SQIVND (reference sequence). V dropped 3 bases and J dropped 4; count of bases not matched to a gene: 6. Details on this clone: What it binds is unknown.

Profiling relied on immunoSEQ multiplex PCR, and the TCRdb table lists in-frame clones only, not all of them. The sample holds 2 million to 3 million clones, 80% to 95% seen once. V and J are TRBV19 and TRBJ1-2; the match to TRBD1 covers 12 bases. This receptor was obtained from a man younger than 35 in good health. Some clones in this sample may be carry-over from other donors' samples. The source material was naive CD4+ T cells from PBMCs. Documented subset: CD45RA+ positively selected. CDR3 in amino acids: CASSIRDRGLTYGYTF. The CDR3, as DNA: TGTGCCAGTAGTATCCGGGACAGGGGGCTCACCTATGGCTACACCTTC.